A single sample gave rise to the 11 T cell receptor beta chains below, sequenced in a study of Ad26.COV2.S vaccination and SARS-CoV-2 variants. The data were produced by immunoSEQ multiplex PCR, yet TCRdb's version contains in-frame clones alone and is incomplete. The table records some 290,000 clones, 70% to 90% of them present only once. Treatment given: 15 to 20 received Ad26.COV2.S at low or high dose, single or two shots; 5 received placebo; per-sample allocation not given. The investigators took samples on day 63 after the first vaccine or placebo injection. The source material was peripheral blood, sampled in a trial of Ad26.COV2.S vaccine versus placebo. These TCRs come from a person between 18 and 59 years old who received the Ad26.COV2.S COVID-19 vaccine or a placebo.

This clone showed up just once. CDR3: CASSPGLTYSYEQYF. CDR3 coding DNA: TGCGCCAGCAGCCCCGGACTCACCTACTCCTACGAGCAGTACTTC. J is TRBJ2-7 and V is TRBV5-1; the D gene is possibly TRBD2 (5 bases). Germline lookup yields CDR1 SGHRS and CDR2 YFSETQ. Trimming took 4 bases from V and 0 from J, leaving 14 bases between them. The CDR3 has 15 amino acids.

The chain carries TRBV9 and TRBJ2-5, with 10 bases identical to TRBD2. J gave up 2 bases and V 0 bases, and 1 base lay outside the gene matches. CDR1 SGDLS and CDR2 YYNGEE come from the germline V gene. The CDR3 sequence is 15 residues long. The CDR3: CASSVATSGQETQYF. DNA of the CDR3: TGTGCCAGCAGCGTAGCGACTAGCGGGCAAGAGACCCAGTACTTC. The full variable domain, in which reference TRBV9 and TRBJ2-5 provide the parts outside the CDR3, is DSGVTQTPKHLITATGQRVTLRCSPRSGDLSVYWYQQSLDQGLQFLIQYYNGEERAKGNILERFSAQQFPDLHSELNLSSLELGDSALYFCASSVATSGQETQYFGPGTRLLVL.

The chain links TRBV6-5 to TRBJ2-5, with D possibly matching TRBD2 (7 bases). Germline V gene sequence: CDR1 MNHEY, CDR2 SVGAGI. Trimming cost V 6 bases and J 7 bases, with 21 bases left between them. The CDR3 length is 15 residues. The CDR3 sequence: CASSAGGGSRGTQYF. CDR3 nucleotide sequence: TGTGCCAGCAGCGCCGGCGGGGGCTCAAGAGGGACCCAGTACTTC.

V gene TRBV28 combines with J gene TRBJ1-6; D might be TRBD1 (5 bases). The CDR3 consists of 16 residues. Trimming stripped 6 bases from V and 2 bases from J, with 14 bases between. Germline values: CDR1 MDHEN, CDR2 SYDVKM. The CDR3 DNA follows: TGTGCCAGCAGAGTGGACATCCGGACCTATAATTCACCCCTCCACTTT. Its protein is CASRVDIRTYNSPLHF.

The chain recombines TRBV11-3 with TRBJ1-2; D unresolved. Germline V lookup: CDR1 SGHNT, CDR2 YENEEA. V lost 1 base, J lost 4 bases, and 7 bases lay in between. The CDR3 has 13 residues. The CDR3 here is CASSLGSGYGYTF. The CDR3 region has the DNA TGTGCCAGCAGCTTAGGGTCCGGCTATGGCTACACCTTC.

This chain connects TRBV27 to TRBJ2-7; D is ambiguous. The CDR3 sequence is 13 residues long. CDR1 and CDR2 (germline): MNHEY, SMNVEV (reference sequence). V was shortened by 4 bases and J by 5 bases, with 12 bases between the two germline ends. CDR3 region: CASSSGMFHEQYF. For the CDR3, the DNA is TGTGCCAGCAGTTCCGGCATGTTCCACGAGCAGTACTTC.

V and J are TRBV7-6 and TRBJ2-5; 9 bases are shared with TRBD2. The germline V gene encodes CDR1 SGHVS and CDR2 FNYEAQ. Trimming took 7 bases from V and 5 from J; bases not matched to a gene: 11. The CDR3 is 15 amino acids. Here the CDR3 reads CASTVSLAGTETQYF. DNA for the CDR3: TGTGCCAGCACCGTTAGCCTAGCGGGGACGGAGACCCAGTACTTC.

This rearrangement joins TRBV6-5 to TRBJ1-1; 8 bases fit TRBD1. Looked up from germline, CDR1 is MNHEY and CDR2 is SVGAGI. V shed 6 bases, J shed 5 bases, and the junction held 5 bases outside the gene matches. CDR3 length: 13 amino acids. CDR3 coding DNA: TGTGCCAGCAGAAAACAGGGGGGGACTGAAGCTTTCTTT. It translates to CASRKQGGTEAFF.

This clone has only one observation. The chain couples TRBV24-1 to TRBJ2-3; 8 nucleotides line up with TRBD2. The germline V gene has CDR1 KGHDR and CDR2 SFDVKD. CDR3 size: 15 residues. Trimming cost V 1 base and J 4 bases; bases outside gene matches: 3. The CDR3 DNA is TGTGCCACCAGTGATTTTCGGGAGGGCCCAGATACGCAGTATTTT. Translation gives CATSDFREGPDTQYF.

Written as DNA, the CDR3 is TGTGCCAGCTCTGTTGGTAGCAATCAGCCCCAGCATTTT. It is translated as CASSVGSNQPQHF. The genes are TRBV18 and TRBJ1-5; no definite D call. This CDR3 is 13 amino acids long. Germline V lookup: CDR1 KGHSH, CDR2 LQKENI. V dropped 6 bases and J dropped 0 bases, with 6 bases sitting between them.

As for this clone: This sample includes further DNA sequences coding for the same CDR3. The chain employs TRBV19 and TRBJ2-1; 10 bases fit TRBD2. Losses at the gene ends were 8 bases for V and 3 bases for J; bases not matched to a gene: 4. Per germline, CDR1 LNHDA and CDR2 SQIVND (reference sequence). The CDR3 totals 14 residues. The chain's CDR3 is CASSSGGDYNEQFF. Written as DNA, the CDR3 is TGTGCCAGTTCAAGCGGGGGGGACTACAATGAGCAGTTCTTC.